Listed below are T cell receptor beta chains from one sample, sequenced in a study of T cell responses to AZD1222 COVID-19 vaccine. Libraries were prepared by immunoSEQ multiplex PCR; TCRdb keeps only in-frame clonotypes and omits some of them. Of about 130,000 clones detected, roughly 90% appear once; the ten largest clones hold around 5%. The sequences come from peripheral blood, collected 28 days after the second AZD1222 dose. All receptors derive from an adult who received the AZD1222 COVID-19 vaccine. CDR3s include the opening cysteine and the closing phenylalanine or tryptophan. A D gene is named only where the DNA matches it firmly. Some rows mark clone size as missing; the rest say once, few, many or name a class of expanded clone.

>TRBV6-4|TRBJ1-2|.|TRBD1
TGTGCCAGCAGCGACAGGGAAAGTGGCTACACCTTC
CASSDRESGYTF
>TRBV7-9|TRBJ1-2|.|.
TGTGCCAGCAGCTCGATGGCACAGTCCCGTGGCTACACCTTC
CASSSMAQSRGYTF
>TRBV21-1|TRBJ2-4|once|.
TGTGCCAGCCCCATGGATGGCAAAAACATTCAGTACTTC
CASPMDGKNIQYF
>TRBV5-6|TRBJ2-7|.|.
TGTGCCAGCAGCTTTGTCCATCTCCACGAGCAGTACTTC
CASSFVHLHEQYF
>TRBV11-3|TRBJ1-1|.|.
TGTGCCAGCAGCCCCGATCACACTGAAGCTTTCTTT
CASSPDHTEAFF
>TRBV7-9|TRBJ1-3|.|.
TGTGCCAGCAGCCAGTCAGCTGGAAACACCATATATTTT
CASSQSAGNTIYF
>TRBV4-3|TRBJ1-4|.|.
TGCGCCAGCAGCCCCCGGCGGGGAACAGATGAAAAACTGTTTTTT
CASSPRRGTDEKLFF
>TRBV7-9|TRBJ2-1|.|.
TGTGCCAGCAGCTTAGAACAGGGCTACAATGAGCAGTTCTTC
CASSLEQGYNEQFF
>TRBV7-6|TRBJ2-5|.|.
TGTGCCAGCAGCTTAGGTGTCAGGGGAGAGACCCAGTACTTC
CASSLGVRGETQYF
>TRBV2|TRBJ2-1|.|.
TGTGCCAGCAGGCTAGAGTCCCATGAGCAGTTCTTC
CASRLESHEQFF
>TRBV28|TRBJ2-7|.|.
TGTGCCAGCAGTTTGAGTGGTTTAACCTACGAGCAGTACTTC
CASSLSGLTYEQYF
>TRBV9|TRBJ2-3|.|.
TGTGCCAGCAGCCCCAGACCAGGACAGACAGATACGCAGTATTTT
CASSPRPGQTDTQYF
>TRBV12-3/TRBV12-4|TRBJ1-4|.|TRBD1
TGTGCCAGCAGTCGGACAGGAGAAAAACTGTTTTTT
CASSRTGEKLFF
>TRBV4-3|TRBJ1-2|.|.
TGCGCCAGCAGCCCTTACACCTCCACTTCGGGTGGCTACACCTTC
CASSPYTSTSGGYTF
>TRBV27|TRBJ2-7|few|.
TGTGCCAGCAGCTGGCAGGGATTAAGCTCCTACGAGCAGTACTTC
CASSWQGLSSYEQYF
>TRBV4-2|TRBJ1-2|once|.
TGTGCCAGCAGCCAAGTAGGGCGCTACACCTTC
CASSQVGRYTF
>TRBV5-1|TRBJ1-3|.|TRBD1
TGCGCCAGCAGCTTAGGGACAGGTGGAAACACCATATATTTT
CASSLGTGGNTIYF
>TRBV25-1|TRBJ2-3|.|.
TGTGCCAGCAGTGGAGGGGGGAATACGCAGTATTTT
CASSGGGNTQYF
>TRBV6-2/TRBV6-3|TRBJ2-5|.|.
TGTGCCAGCAGTTCGATGACTGGGTTGCAGACCCAGTACTTC
CASSSMTGLQTQYF
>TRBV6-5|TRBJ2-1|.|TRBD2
TGTGCCAGCACCCGAGGGAGGGCCGGGTACAATGAGCAGTTCTTC
CASTRGRAGYNEQFF
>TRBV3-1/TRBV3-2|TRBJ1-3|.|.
TGTGCCAGCAGCATTACGGGGGGGCGAGGAAACACCATATATTTT
CASSITGGRGNTIYF
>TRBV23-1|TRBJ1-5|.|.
TGCGCCAGCAGTCAATCAAACAGGGTAGGCAATCAGCCCCAGCATTTT
CASSQSNRVGNQPQHF
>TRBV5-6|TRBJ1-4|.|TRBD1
TGTGCCAGCAGCTCCGGGACAGGGGGATTTGTAAAACTGTTTTTT
CASSSGTGGFVKLFF
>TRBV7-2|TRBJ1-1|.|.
TGTGCCAGCATGTGGAAGGTGGACACTGAAGCTTTCTTT
CASMWKVDTEAFF
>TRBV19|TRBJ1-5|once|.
TGTGCCAGTAGTATCTGGCCAGGGGGCAATCAGCCCCAGCATTTT
CASSIWPGGNQPQHF
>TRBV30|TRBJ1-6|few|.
TGTGCCTGGAGTGGACAGGTTGATTCACCCCTCCACTTT
CAWSGQVDSPLHF
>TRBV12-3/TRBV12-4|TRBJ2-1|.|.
TGTGCCAGCAGTCGGATCTCTGGGGAGCAGTTCTTC
CASSRISGEQFF
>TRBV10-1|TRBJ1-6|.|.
TGCGCCAGCAGTGACTCAGCGTCAGTTTCGAGCTCCTATAATTCACCCCTCCACTTT
CASSDSASVSSSYNSPLHF
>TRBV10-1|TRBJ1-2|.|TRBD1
TGCGCCAGCAGTCCGGGACAGGGGGCCTATGGCTACACCTTC
CASSPGQGAYGYTF
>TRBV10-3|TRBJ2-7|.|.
TGTGCCATCAGTGGCCATAACAGGGTGGACTACGAGCAGTACTTC
CAISGHNRVDYEQYF
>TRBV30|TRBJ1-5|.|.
TGTGCCTGGAGTGTAAAAGGGAGAGGGGAGAATCAGCCCCAGCATTTT
CAWSVKGRGENQPQHF
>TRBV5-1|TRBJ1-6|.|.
TGCGCCAGCAGCTTCTCCGGGACAAGAGTTTCACCCCTCCACTTT
CASSFSGTRVSPLHF
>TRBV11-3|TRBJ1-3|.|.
TGTGCCAGCAGTTCTGACAGCAACATATATTTT
CASSSDSNIYF
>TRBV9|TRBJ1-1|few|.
TGTGCCAGCAGCTTCAGATCCGCGGGGAACACTGAAGCTTTCTTT
CASSFRSAGNTEAFF
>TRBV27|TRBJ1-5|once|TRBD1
TGTGCCAGCAGGCCCAGGGGGCTGAGCAATCAGCCCCAGCATTTT
CASRPRGLSNQPQHF
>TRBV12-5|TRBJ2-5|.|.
TGTGCTAGTGGTTCAGGTGGGGAGACCCAGTACTTC
CASGSGGETQYF
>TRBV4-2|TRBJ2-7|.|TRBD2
TGTGCCAGCAGCCAGGTCGGGGGGTCCTACGAGCAGTACTTC
CASSQVGGSYEQYF
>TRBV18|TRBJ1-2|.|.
TGTGCCAGCTCGCCTACAACAGGGAATACCGGCTACACCTTC
CASSPTTGNTGYTF
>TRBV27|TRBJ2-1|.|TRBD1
TGTGCCAGCAGTTTGGACAGGGTGAGCTCCTACAATGAGCAGTTCTTC
CASSLDRVSSYNEQFF
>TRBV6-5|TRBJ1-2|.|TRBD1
TGTGCCAGCAGAGGGGGACAGGGAGAGGGCTATGGCTACACCTTC
CASRGGQGEGYGYTF
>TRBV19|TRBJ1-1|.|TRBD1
TGTGCCAGTAGTATACAGGGGGCAGGCACTGAAGCTTTCTTT
CASSIQGAGTEAFF
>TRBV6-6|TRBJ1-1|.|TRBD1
TGTGCCAGCAGTTCGAGACAGGGGGTGGGCACTGAAGCTTTCTTT
CASSSRQGVGTEAFF
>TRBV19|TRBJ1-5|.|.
TGTGCCACGGGGGGGCTTTATAGCAATCAGCCCCAGCATTTT
CATGGLYSNQPQHF
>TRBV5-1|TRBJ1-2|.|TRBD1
TGCGCCAGCAGCATCGACAGGGCCAACTATGGCTACACCTTC
CASSIDRANYGYTF
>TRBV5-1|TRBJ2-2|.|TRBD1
TGCGCCAGCAGCTCTACGACAGGGGTCACCGGGGAGCTGTTTTTT
CASSSTTGVTGELFF
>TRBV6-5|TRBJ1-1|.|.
TGTGCCAGCTTAACAGGGAAGAACACTGAAGCTTTCTTT
CASLTGKNTEAFF
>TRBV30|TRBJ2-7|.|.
TGTGCCTGGAGCCACGACAGAGCCGAGCAGTACTTC
CAWSHDRAEQYF
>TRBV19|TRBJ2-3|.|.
TGTGCCAGTAGTATCCCCGGTTCGGGCCACCTCTTGGGCACAGATACGCAGTATTTT
CASSIPGSGHLLGTDTQYF